The 30 T cell receptor beta chains below were found in one sample sequenced in a study of blood T cell repertoires in COVID-19. The repertoire was sequenced with immunoSEQ multiplex PCR; TCRdb's copy has only in-frame clones and lacks some. This sample has some 130,000 clones, with around four fifths found just once. Specimen: peripheral blood. The receptor set was obtained from a man in his forties with active or convalescent COVID-19.

This clone came up once. The rearrangement joins TRBV30 to TRBJ1-1; TRBD1 might be the D (6 bases). This CDR3 has 16 residues. V was shortened by 2 bases and J by 3 bases, with 19 bases between the two germline ends. CDR1 is GTSNPN, CDR2 SVGIG, per germline (reference sequence). CDR3 in DNA: TGTGCCTGGAGTTTAGGGGGGGGAGTCCTCTACACTGAAGCTTTCTTT. Protein product: CAWSLGGGVLYTEAFF.

The chain recombines TRBV9 with TRBJ1-4; D might be TRBD1 (6 bases). CDR1 and CDR2 from the germline V gene are SGDLS and YYNGEE. The CDR3 covers 16 residues. The ends were cut back, 0 bases at V and 4 bases at J, with 13 bases in the middle. The CDR3 nucleotides are TGTGCCAGCAGCGTAGAATGGGGGCCGGGTAATGAAAAACTGTTTTTT. Translating gives CASSVEWGPGNEKLFF.

This clone was counted once. This rearrangement joins TRBV6-5 to TRBJ2-1; no clear D. Germline lookup yields CDR1 MNHEY and CDR2 SVGAGI. The ends were cut back, 2 bases at V and 13 bases at J, with 9 bases in the middle. The CDR3 spans 11 residues. The chain's CDR3 is CASSYRLIQFF. Here the CDR3 DNA reads TGTGCCAGCAGTTACCGACTCATTCAGTTCTTC.

This clone came up a few times. The chain combines TRBV25-1 with TRBJ2-2; TRBD1 is a possible D gene (5 bases). The CDR3 runs to 15 residues. Per germline, CDR1 MGHDK and CDR2 SYGVNS. Deletions cut 5 bases from V and 1 base from J, with 11 bases between. CDR3 in amino acids: CASSLQTVNTGELFF. The DNA for the CDR3 is TGTGCCAGCAGTCTCCAGACAGTGAACACCGGGGAGCTGTTTTTT.

V usage is TRBV2 and J usage is TRBJ2-1; 10 bases map to TRBD2. V lost 8 bases, J lost 7 bases, and 8 bases stayed unmatched. From germline, CDR1 is SNHLY and CDR2 FYNNEI. This CDR3 has 14 residues. This chain's CDR3 is CASGQRGGQNEQFF. The CDR3 DNA is TGTGCCAGCGGCCAGCGGGGGGGCCAGAATGAGCAGTTCTTC.

J is TRBJ2-7 and V is TRBV19; D unresolved. The CDR3 spans 11 residues. Trimming took off 3 bases at V and 5 bases at J, with 5 bases between the two ends. Germline V gives CDR1 LNHDA, CDR2 SQIVND (reference sequence). Here the CDR3 DNA reads TGTGCCAGTAGTATCTTCGACGAGCAGTACTTC. It translates to CASSIFDEQYF.

The sample holds a few counts of this clone. The V gene is TRBV6-2 or TRBV6-3, the J gene TRBJ2-7, with D uncertain. The CDR3 has 12 residues. V was pared by 2 bases and J by 3 bases, with 5 bases between. Per germline, CDR1 MNHEY and CDR2 SVGEGT. The CDR3, as DNA: TGTGCCAGCAGTTACCCAGACTACGAGCAGTACTTC. Amino acids: CASSYPDYEQYF.

This chain links TRBV6-5 with TRBJ1-5; 9 nucleotides agree with TRBD1. CDR3 length: 15 amino acids. V dropped 5 bases and J dropped 4; count of bases not matched to a gene: 6. From germline, CDR1 is MNHEY and CDR2 SVGAGI. The CDR3 reads CASSPPGQGNQPQHF. In nucleotides, the CDR3 is TGTGCCAGCAGTCCCCCGGGACAGGGTAATCAGCCCCAGCATTTT.

The chain is built from TRBV11-2 and TRBJ2-2; 8 nucleotides match TRBD1. From germline, CDR1 is SGHAT and CDR2 FQNNGV. Germline trimming cut 4 bases from V and 7 bases from J; bases unmatched to any gene: 8. The CDR3 has 15 residues. This CDR3 reads CASSSQGARSGELFF. For the CDR3, the DNA is TGTGCCAGCAGCTCCCAGGGGGCGCGAAGCGGGGAGCTGTTTTTT. Based on the CDR3 plus reference TRBV11-2 and TRBJ2-2, the full variable domain is EAGVAQSPRYKIIEKRQSVAFWCNPISGHATLYWYQQILGQGPKLLIQFQNNGVVDDSQLPKDRFSAERLKGVDSTLKIQPAKLEDSAVYLCASSSQGARSGELFFGEGSRLTVL.

The genes are TRBV10-2 and TRBJ2-3; a weak D match, TRBD2 (5 bases). Germline CDR1 is WSHSY and CDR2 is SAAADI. Trimming left V 10 bases short and J 5 bases short, with 13 bases between. This CDR3 has 12 amino acids. The DNA for the CDR3 is TGCGCCATCGCAAGCCGGGAAGATACGCAGTATTTT. It translates to CAIASREDTQYF.

This clone was seen more than once but under ten times. The chain links TRBV5-5 to TRBJ2-5, with 7 bases matching TRBD1. The CDR3 totals 16 residues. Germline V gene sequence: CDR1 SGHKS, CDR2 YYEKEE (reference sequence). Trimming cost V 3 bases and J 3 bases; bases outside gene matches: 11. The CDR3 loop is CASSSTSRGKKETQYF. In DNA form, the CDR3 reads TGTGCCAGCAGCTCGACCTCCAGGGGGAAGAAAGAGACCCAGTACTTC.

The chain joins TRBV30 to TRBJ1-4; TRBD1 matches at 7 bases. CDR3 length: 14 residues. V gave up 3 bases and J gave up 6 bases; unmatched junction bases: 7. Per germline, CDR1 GTSNPN and CDR2 SVGIG (reference sequence). The CDR3 DNA follows: TGTGCCTGGAGCGCACGACAGGGATATGAAAAACTGTTTTTT. It translates to CAWSARQGYEKLFF.

V is TRBV3-1 (or the pseudogene TRBV3-2) and J is TRBJ1-2; tentatively, D is TRBD1 (6 bases). Looked up from germline, CDR1 is LGHDT and CDR2 is YNNKEL (reference sequence). V was cut by 1 base and J by 4 bases, with 13 bases left in between. The CDR3 totals 15 residues. The CDR3 bases are TGTGCCAGCAGCCAAGTAAGGGACATCACCTATGGCTACACCTTC. This sequence encodes CASSQVRDITYGYTF.

The V and J genes are TRBV7-2 and TRBJ2-7, with 7 bases that match TRBD1. This CDR3 contains 13 residues. Germline assignment: CDR1 SGHTA and CDR2 FQGNSA. V shed 3 bases, J shed 6 bases, and the junction held 5 bases outside the gene matches. The CDR3: CASSLPDRAEQYF. The CDR3 nucleotides read TGTGCCAGCAGCTTGCCTGACAGGGCCGAGCAGTACTTC.

This sequence joins TRBV5-1 and TRBJ1-2; a weak D match, TRBD1 (6 bases). Germline loops: CDR1 SGHRS, CDR2 YFSETQ. This CDR3 has 14 residues. The V end lost 5 bases, the J end lost 8 bases, and 19 bases lay between the germline ends. The CDR3: CASSLTGPSEGYTF. The CDR3 bases are TGCGCCAGCAGTTTGACAGGCCCCAGTGAGGGCTACACCTTC.

This clone was seen a handful of times. The chain has TRBV7-9 and TRBJ1-3, with TRBD1 matching over 10 bases. V lost 1 base, J lost 3 bases, and 9 bases stayed unmatched. CDR1 and CDR2 from the germline V gene are SEHNR and FQNEAQ (reference sequence). CDR3 length: 18 residues. CDR3 nucleotide sequence: TGTGCCAGCAGCTTAGAGCTTCGACAGGGGGCAGTTGGAAACACCATATATTTT. Its translation: CASSLELRQGAVGNTIYF.

The V and J genes are TRBV4-2 and TRBJ1-4; D is unclear. Germline CDR1 LGHNA, CDR2 YNFKEQ. This CDR3 is built from 15 residues. Trimming left V 1 base short and J 4 bases short, with 10 bases between. The CDR3 DNA is TGTGCCAGCAGCCAAGGGGCGGGCATTAATGAAAAACTGTTTTTT. Protein: CASSQGAGINEKLFF.

J is TRBJ2-7 and V is TRBV5-1; D is perhaps TRBD1 (6 bases). The V end lost 0 bases, the J end lost 0 bases, and 10 bases lay between the germline ends. The CDR3 spans 15 residues. Germline V gene lookup returns CDR1 SGHRS and CDR2 YFSETQ. CDR3 protein: CASSLDGQSSYEQYF. The DNA of the CDR3 is TGCGCCAGCAGCTTGGACGGACAGTCCTCCTACGAGCAGTACTTC.

The chain uses TRBV6-5 and TRBJ1-2, with TRBD1 matching over 9 bases. With V trimmed by 1 base and J by 5 bases, 5 bases remained unmatched. The CDR3 is 15 amino acids. In germline, CDR1 is MNHEY, CDR2 SVGAGI. This chain's CDR3 is CASSYFTGGYYGYTF. The CDR3 region has the DNA TGTGCCAGCAGTTACTTTACAGGGGGCTATTATGGCTACACCTTC.

The table lists this clone with a count of one. The chain has TRBV6-5 and TRBJ1-6; unclear D gene. Germline V CDR1 and CDR2: MNHEY, SVGAGI. The ends were cut back, 0 bases at V and 0 bases at J, with 6 bases in the middle. The CDR3 loop spans 16 amino acids. The CDR3 sequence is CASSYSHSSYNSPLHF. DNA for the CDR3: TGTGCCAGCAGTTACTCTCATAGCTCCTATAATTCACCCCTCCACTTT.

The V call is TRBV30, the J call TRBJ2-5, with 9 bases aligning to TRBD1. Per the germline V gene, CDR1 is GTSNPN and CDR2 is SVGIG (reference sequence). The CDR3 sequence is 16 residues long. V was pared by 4 bases and J by 5 bases, with 14 bases of the junction left unmatched. CDR3 residues: CAWTRMGTGIRETQYF. In DNA, the CDR3 is TGTGCCTGGACCCGAATGGGGACAGGGATCAGGGAGACCCAGTACTTC.

This clone was recorded once. The chain couples TRBV5-1 to TRBJ2-7, with 10 bases that match TRBD2. Germline V gene sequence: CDR1 SGHRS, CDR2 YFSETQ. V was pared by 3 bases and J by 0 bases, with 6 bases of the junction left unmatched. The CDR3 is made up of 16 amino acids. CDR3 DNA sequence: TGCGCCAGCAGCTCTATCCCTAGCGGGGGCTCCTACGAGCAGTACTTC. This sequence encodes CASSSIPSGGSYEQYF. Full variable domain (rest looked up from reference TRBV5-1 and TRBJ2-7): KAGVTQTPRYLIKTRGQQVTLSCSPISGHRSVSWYQQTPGQGLQFLFEYFSETQRNKGNFPGRFSGRQFSNSRSEMNVSTLELGDSALYLCASSSIPSGGSYEQYFGPGTRLTVT.

This chain joins TRBV7-2 and TRBJ1-3; perhaps TRBD1 as D (6 bases). Between the trimmed V and J ends, which lost 2 bases and 4 bases, there was a span of 12 bases. The CDR3 runs to 15 residues. Germline CDR1 and CDR2: SGHTA and FQGNSA. CDR3 sequence reads: CASSLNQGHGNTIYF. The DNA for the CDR3 is TGTGCCAGCAGCTTAAACCAGGGGCACGGAAACACCATATATTTT.

This chain uses TRBV19 with TRBJ1-3; no clear D. Germline loops: CDR1 LNHDA, CDR2 SQIVND (reference sequence). V dropped 0 bases and J dropped 3 bases, with 12 bases sitting between them. The CDR3 is 16 residues long. Here the CDR3 DNA reads TGTGCCAGTAGTATAGATATCGCACCGGGTGGAAACACCATATATTTT. It specifies CASSIDIAPGGNTIYF.

This clone was observed a single time. This sequence joins TRBV5-4 and TRBJ1-3; D is possibly TRBD1 (5 bases). The CDR3 is made up of 17 amino acids. The germline V gene has CDR1 SGHNT and CDR2 YYREEE (reference sequence). V dropped 0 bases and J dropped 4 bases, with 17 bases sitting between them. Here the CDR3 DNA reads TGTGCCAGCAGCTTGGAAATGGGGCAGGGATCAGGAAACACCATATATTTT. As protein: CASSLEMGQGSGNTIYF.

The chain employs TRBV5-1 and TRBJ2-1, with D possibly being TRBD2 (5 bases). The ends were cut back, 4 bases at V and 2 bases at J, with 13 bases in the middle. Germline V gene lookup returns CDR1 SGHRS and CDR2 YFSETQ. The CDR3 is 15 residues long. CDR3 coding DNA: TGCGCCAGCAGCCCGACGCCGGGAACCTACAATGAGCAGTTCTTC. It yields the protein CASSPTPGTYNEQFF.

The chain employs TRBV25-1 and TRBJ1-1, with unresolved D. From germline, CDR1 is MGHDK and CDR2 SYGVNS. The V gene lost 7 bases and the J gene lost 1 base, with 10 bases spanning the gap. The CDR3 has 13 residues. CDR3 in amino acids: CASTLTGNTEAFF. The DNA of the CDR3 is TGTGCCAGCACCCTGACGGGGAACACTGAAGCTTTCTTT.

This chain joins TRBV7-3 and TRBJ2-6; 12 bases are shared with TRBD1. Germline CDR1 SGHTA, CDR2 FQGTGA. The J segment lost 0 bases and the V segment lost 5 bases, leaving 8 bases of the junction unmatched. The CDR3 length is 19 residues. CDR3 in DNA: TGTGCCAGCAGCCCCGCGGGACAGGGGGCCTCCTCTGGGGCCAACGTCCTGACTTTC. Translated, it gives CASSPAGQGASSGANVLTF.

This clone appeared a few times. The chain employs TRBV9 and TRBJ1-3; no firm D call. Germline V CDR1 and CDR2: SGDLS, YYNGEE. With 3 bases removed from V and 0 bases from J, the gap between germline ends came to 13 bases. CDR3 length: 16 amino acids. The CDR3 DNA is TGTGCCAGCAGCGCGGGAGACTGGGCCTCTGGAAACACCATATATTTT. Its protein is CASSAGDWASGNTIYF.

The chain carries TRBV6-1 and TRBJ2-1, with 10 bases identical to TRBD1. Germline V gives CDR1 MNHNS, CDR2 SASEGT. V shed 3 bases, J shed 9 bases, and the junction held 11 bases outside the gene matches. This CDR3 spans 16 amino acids. Here the CDR3 DNA reads TGTGCCAGCAGTGAGCCCGGGACAGGGGCCGGCGGTGAGCAGTTCTTC. The encoded protein is CASSEPGTGAGGEQFF.